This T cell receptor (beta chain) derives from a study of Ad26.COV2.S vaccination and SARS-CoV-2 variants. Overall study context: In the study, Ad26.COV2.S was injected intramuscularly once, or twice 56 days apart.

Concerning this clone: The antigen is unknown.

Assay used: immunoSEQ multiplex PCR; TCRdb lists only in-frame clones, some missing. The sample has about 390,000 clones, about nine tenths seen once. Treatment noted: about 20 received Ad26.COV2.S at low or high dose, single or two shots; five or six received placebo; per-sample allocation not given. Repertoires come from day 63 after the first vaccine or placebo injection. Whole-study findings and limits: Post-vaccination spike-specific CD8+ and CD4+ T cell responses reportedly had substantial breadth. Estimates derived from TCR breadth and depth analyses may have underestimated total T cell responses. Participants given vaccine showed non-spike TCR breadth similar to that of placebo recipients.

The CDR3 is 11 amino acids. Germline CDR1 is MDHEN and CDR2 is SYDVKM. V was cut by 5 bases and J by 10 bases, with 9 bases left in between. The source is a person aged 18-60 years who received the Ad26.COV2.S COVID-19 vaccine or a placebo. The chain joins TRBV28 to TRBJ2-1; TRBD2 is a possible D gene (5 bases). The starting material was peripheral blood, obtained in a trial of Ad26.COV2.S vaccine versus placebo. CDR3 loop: CASSETGEQFF. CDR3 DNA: TGTGCCAGCAGTGAGACGGGGGAGCAGTTCTTC.